Listed below are T cell receptor beta chains from one sample, sequenced in a study of T cells in Graves' hyperthyroidism and ophthalmopathy. TCRdb itself ran the multiplex PCR reads through MiXCR, one entry per CDR3 protein. The sample records about 690,000 distinct CDR3 sequences, 17% being singletons. Material for sequencing was blood. The receptor source for this set is a man aged 45-65 years with Graves' hyperthyroidism. CDR3s include the opening cysteine and the closing phenylalanine or tryptophan. D genes are given only for firm matches. Not all rows give a size; the values are once, few, many and, for expanded clones, a class.

NA,TRBV11-2,TRBJ2-2,many,TGTGCCAGCAGCTTATTTTATGGGGGGAGCACCGGGGAGCTGTTTTTT,CASSLFYGGSTGELFF
TRBD1,TRBV28,TRBJ1-1,few,TGTGCCACCGAGGGGGAGGGGGCCGGGAACACTGAAGCTTTCTTT,CATEGEGAGNTEAFF
NA,TRBV7-9,TRBJ2-7,many,TGTGCCAGCAGCCACTCCGGGGAGATCTACGAGCAGTACTTC,CASSHSGEIYEQYF
TRBD1,TRBV3-1,TRBJ1-5,NA,TGTGCCAGCAGCCGTACAAGGGGGCAGGGGGCCCAGCATTTT,CASSRTRGQGAQHF
TRBD1,TRBV7-6,TRBJ2-2,NA,TGTGCCAGCAGCTTAGGGACAGGGGGCGCAAAGACCGGGGAGCTGTTTTTT,CASSLGTGGAKTGELFF
NA,TRBV12-3/TRBV12-4,TRBJ1-2,many,TGTGCCAGCATCAATAAGAGGGGGGTAGGCGGCTACACCTTC,CASINKRGVGGYTF
TRBD2,TRBV6-2/TRBV6-3,TRBJ2-1,NA,TGTGCCAGCAACTTAGCGGGACTCTATTATGAGCAGTTCTTC,CASNLAGLYYEQFF
NA,TRBV7-8,TRBJ1-1,NA,TGTGCCAGCAGCTTAGACGGCAGGGGCACTGAAGCTTTCTTT,CASSLDGRGTEAFF
NA,TRBV5-5,TRBJ1-5,NA,TGTGCCAGCAGCGTTGGGCTGGATCAGCCCCAGCATTTT,CASSVGLDQPQHF
NA,TRBV7-8,TRBJ1-5,few,TGTGCCAGCAACGGAGACAGAGTCCCCAATCAGCCCCAGCATTTT,CASNGDRVPNQPQHF
TRBD2,TRBV28,TRBJ2-7,many,TGTGCCAGCAGTTCCCCCGGGACTAGCGGGAAAGTGGAGCAGTACTTC,CASSSPGTSGKVEQYF
NA,TRBV29-1,TRBJ1-2,NA,TGCAGCGTTGACCCCCGGGCGGGGGTCCTCCTTAACTATGGCTACACCTTC,CSVDPRAGVLLNYGYTF
NA,TRBV13,TRBJ2-1,few,TGTGCCAGCAGCTCGGACAGCACCAATCCGGGACTCATCTACAATGAGCAGTTCTTC,CASSSDSTNPGLIYNEQFF
TRBD2,TRBV12-5,TRBJ2-3,NA,TGTGCTAGTGGTTCGGGACTAGCGGGAGAAGGGGCAGATACGCAGTATTTT,CASGSGLAGEGADTQYF
NA,TRBV20-1,TRBJ2-6,many,TGCAGTGCTGGAAGGGCCTCTGGGGCCAACGTCCTGACTTTC,CSAGRASGANVLTF
TRBD2,TRBV10-3,TRBJ2-2,many,TGTGCCATCAGACCCGGGACTAGTTATAAAGTCAAGAACGGGGAGCTGTTTTTT,CAIRPGTSYKVKNGELFF
NA,TRBV9,TRBJ1-1,many,TGTGCCAGCAGCGTGGACAGGAACACTGAAGCTTTCTTT,CASSVDRNTEAFF
NA,TRBV11-2,TRBJ1-6,many,TGTGCCAGCAGCTTAGAAGGTTTCGGTGGCTCACCCCTCCACTTT,CASSLEGFGGSPLHF
TRBD2,TRBV6-1,TRBJ2-5,few,TGTGCCAGCAGAAACAGCTTAGCGGGAACGGAGACCCAGTACTTC,CASRNSLAGTETQYF
NA,TRBV6-1,TRBJ1-5,many,TGTGCCAGCAGTGAATCCAGGGCACCTAATCAGCCCCAGCATTTT,CASSESRAPNQPQHF
NA,TRBV24-1,TRBJ1-5,few,TGTGCCACCAGTGAGGCGGGGGAGAGTCAGCCCCAGCATTTT,CATSEAGESQPQHF
TRBD2,TRBV10-2,TRBJ2-3,few,TGCGCCAGCAGTCCCCCCACTAGCGGACCTGGAGATACGCAGTATTTT,CASSPPTSGPGDTQYF
NA,TRBV19,TRBJ2-2,many,TGTGCCAGTAGTATTCGCGGGCCGGGGGCCGGGGAGCTGTTTTTT,CASSIRGPGAGELFF
NA,TRBV20-1,TRBJ2-3,NA,TGCAGTGCTAGAGTGGGTTCCAGCGATGCGTTCACAGATACGCAGTATTTT,CSARVGSSDAFTDTQYF
NA,TRBV24-1,TRBJ2-1,few,TGTGCCACCAGTGATTTGGGTAGCGGAGGCTCCTACAATGAGCAGTTCTTC,CATSDLGSGGSYNEQFF
NA,TRBV19,TRBJ1-1,many,TGTGCCAGTAGTAACAGGGTGCTAAACACTGAAGCTTTCTTT,CASSNRVLNTEAFF
NA,TRBV11-2,TRBJ2-1,many,TGTGCCAGCATCCCGCGGAGCAGCGTGGGCTACAATGAGCAGTTCTTC,CASIPRSSVGYNEQFF
TRBD1,TRBV9,TRBJ1-4,NA,TGTGCCAGCAGCGGAACAGGGGCTTCAGATGAAAAACTGTTTTTT,CASSGTGASDEKLFF
NA,TRBV6-2/TRBV6-3,TRBJ2-7,NA,TGTGCCAGCAGGTCGAGCAGATCCTACGAGCAGTACTTC,CASRSSRSYEQYF
NA,TRBV2,TRBJ2-7,many,TGTGGGGGGATTCTCCGTTTTTCCTACGAGCAGTACTTC,CGGILRFSYEQYF
NA,TRBV6-1,TRBJ2-3,many,TGTGCCAGCAGTGAAGTTCTCAGCCTTGGACTACTCACAGATACGCAGTATTTT,CASSEVLSLGLLTDTQYF
TRBD1,TRBV30,TRBJ2-7,few,TGTGCCTGGAGTGTTAGCAGGGGGTACGACGAGCAGTACTTC,CAWSVSRGYDEQYF
NA,TRBV28,TRBJ2-7,few,TGTGCCAGCAGTAAAGTACCTGGATTATCTGAGCAGTACTTC,CASSKVPGLSEQYF
NA,TRBV19,TRBJ2-5,NA,TGTGCCAGTAGTTATAAGGTGTCTGAGACCCAGTACTTC,CASSYKVSETQYF
NA,TRBV2,TRBJ2-1,many,TGTGCCAGCAGTGAAGCATCCCAGGGTCCCTACAATGAGCAGTTCTTC,CASSEASQGPYNEQFF
NA,TRBV9,TRBJ2-1,many,TGTGCCAGCAGCGTTCTTTCCGACAGGAGAGCCTACAATGAGCAGTTCTTC,CASSVLSDRRAYNEQFF
NA,TRBV4-1,TRBJ2-1,few,TGCGCCAGCAGCCAAGCACGGGGGCGGACCTCCTACAATGAGCAGTTCTTC,CASSQARGRTSYNEQFF
NA,TRBV27,TRBJ2-7,NA,TGTGCCAGCAGTTTAAGGGGTCTCTCCTACGAGCAGTACTTC,CASSLRGLSYEQYF
TRBD2,TRBV12-3/TRBV12-4,TRBJ2-5,many,TGTGCCAGCAGCTTGACTAGCGGGAGGGCGGGGGAGACCCAGTACTTC,CASSLTSGRAGETQYF
TRBD2,TRBV15,TRBJ2-1,NA,TGTGCCACCAGCAGAACCGGGACTAGCAATTTCAATGAGCAGTTCTTC,CATSRTGTSNFNEQFF